The 21 T cell receptor beta chains given below trace back to one sample, sequenced in a study of molecular identifiers for immune sequencing clone quantification. TCRdb re-analysed the PCR reads in MiXCR, keeping a single row per CDR3 protein. Here the sample spans about 36,000 distinct CDR3 sequences, roughly 20% being singletons. Material for sequencing was naive CD8+ T cells from blood, with Jurkat cell RNA spiked in. The subset is: FACS-sorted CD8+CD4-CCR7+CD45RA+ naive T cells. These receptors all come from a human donor in good health. Some libraries in this study had Jurkat cell RNA spiked in.

This clonotype occurred many times. CDR3 residues: CASEGLDIQYF. The CDR3 DNA is TGTGCCAGCGAGGGGTTGGACATTCAGTACTTC. The rearrangement links TRBV28 to TRBJ2-4; either TRBD1 or TRBD2 may fit D (5 bases each). V was cut by 8 bases and J by 8 bases, with 10 bases left in between. The CDR3 is made up of 11 amino acids. In germline, CDR1 is MDHEN, CDR2 SYDVKM.

This clonotype appeared many times. The chain joins TRBV7-9 to TRBJ2-7; no definite D call. Germline V gives CDR1 SEHNR, CDR2 FQNEAQ (reference sequence). The CDR3 extends over 12 amino acids. V was trimmed by 2 bases and J by 3 bases, leaving 5 bases between them. The CDR3, as DNA: TGTGCCAGCAGCTTAAGTCACTACGAGCAGTACTTC. This translates into CASSLSHYEQYF.

This clonotype came up many times. The CDR3 loop reads CASTDWGGNEQYF. Written as DNA, the CDR3 is TGTGCCAGCACCGATTGGGGGGGTAACGAGCAGTACTTC. The chain employs TRBV6-2 or TRBV6-3 and TRBJ2-7, with 7 bases matching TRBD2. The junction had 8 bases not matched to a gene; V was cut back by 7 bases and J by 5 bases. CDR1 and CDR2 (germline): MNHEY, SVGEGT. The length of the CDR3 is 13 residues.

In its sample, this clonotype was seen many times. The chain couples TRBV29-1 to TRBJ1-1; 10 nucleotides match TRBD1. Germline assignment: CDR1 SQVTM and CDR2 ANQGSEA. V was pared by 4 bases and J by 0 bases, with 5 bases of the junction left unmatched. The CDR3 length is 15 residues. CDR3 nucleotides: TGCAGCGTTGTCGAGGACAGGGGGTTGAACACTGAAGCTTTCTTT. Its protein product is CSVVEDRGLNTEAFF.

This clonotype showed up just once. A read error is possible here, since a much larger clone lies one base away. The rearrangement uses TRBV4-1 and TRBJ2-2, with a weak D call TRBD2 (5 bases). Germline V gives CDR1 MGHRA, CDR2 YSYEKL. The CDR3 runs to 11 residues. This chain's CDR3 is CASSQVGEPFF. In nucleotides, the CDR3 is TGCGCCAGCAGCCAAGTCGGGGAGCCGTTTTTT.

This clonotype was counted at least ten times. The chain has TRBV12-3 or TRBV12-4 and TRBJ1-3; TRBD1 is a possible D gene (6 bases). The CDR3 is 15 residues long. Trimming stripped 5 bases from V and 3 bases from J, with 14 bases between. The CDR3 loop reads CASSPTGLGGNTIYF. The CDR3 coding sequence is TGTGCCAGCAGTCCAACAGGGTTGGGTGGAAACACCATATATTTT.

This clonotype was seen many times. The chain carries TRBV5-5 and TRBJ1-2, with D hard to call. The germline CDR1 and CDR2 sequences are SGHKS and YYEKEE (reference sequence). This CDR3 is 15 amino acids long. V lost 0 bases to trimming and J lost 5 bases, with 14 bases between them. The CDR3 bases are TGTGCCAGCAGCTTGGGGTCCTCTTACTTTTATGGCTACACCTTC. It yields the protein CASSLGSSYFYGYTF.

This clonotype was recorded at least ten times. CDR3: CASSPGRRKYRTDTQYF. Written as DNA, the CDR3 is TGTGCCAGCAGTCCGGGACGCCGGAAATACCGCACAGATACGCAGTATTTT. The J gene is TRBJ2-3, the V gene TRBV12-3 or TRBV12-4; D could derive from TRBD1 or TRBD2 (5 bases each). The V end was cut by 5 bases, the J end by 1 base, with 19 bases between. CDR3 size: 17 residues.

A note on this clonotype: This sequence may be a read error, since a much larger clone differs from it by one base. The J gene is TRBJ2-1, the V gene TRBV20-1; perhaps D is TRBD1 or TRBD2 (6 bases each). This CDR3 region has 15 residues. Looked up from germline, CDR1 is DFQATT and CDR2 is SNEGSKA (reference sequence). Here the CDR3 reads CSARDWGASYSEQFF. In DNA form, the CDR3 reads TGCAGTGCTAGAGATTGGGGGGCTTCCTACAGTGAGCAGTTCTTC.

This clonotype is medium-sized. This chain connects TRBV20-1 to TRBJ2-1; 9 nucleotides line up with TRBD2. CDR1 DFQATT and CDR2 SNEGSKA come from the germline V gene (reference sequence). The J segment lost 8 bases and the V segment lost 0 bases, leaving 14 bases of the junction unmatched. The length of the CDR3 is 17 residues. The CDR3 protein is CSARDLGGVAGEDEQFF. CDR3 DNA: TGCAGTGCTAGAGATCTGGGCGGGGTAGCGGGAGAGGATGAGCAGTTCTTC.

The J gene is TRBJ2-1, the V gene TRBV25-1, with D tentatively TRBD2 (5 bases). Germline V gives CDR1 MGHDK, CDR2 SYGVNS. This CDR3 contains 17 residues. The V and J ends lost 2 bases and 0 bases respectively, with 14 bases between them. The DNA for the CDR3 is TGTGCCAGCAGTGAACCTAGCATTTTAAGCTCCTACAATGAGCAGTTCTTC. It encodes CASSEPSILSSYNEQFF. Supplemented by reference TRBV25-1 and TRBJ2-1, the full variable domain reads EADIYQTPRYLVIGTGKKITLECSQTMGHDKMYWYQQDPGMELHLIHYSYGVNSTEKGDLSSESTVSRIRTEHFPLTLESARPSHTSQYLCASSEPSILSSYNEQFFGPGTRLTVL.

This clonotype was seen at least ten times. The chain is built from TRBV7-9 and TRBJ2-5; D not resolved. Germline V gene data show CDR1 as SEHNR and CDR2 as FQNEAQ (reference sequence). The CDR3 contains 14 residues. The V end was cut by 1 base, the J end by 2 bases, with 8 bases between. The CDR3 region is CASSLDPAQETQYF. The CDR3 DNA reads as TGTGCCAGCAGCTTAGATCCAGCGCAAGAGACCCAGTACTTC.

This clonotype was counted a few times. The gene calls are TRBV29-1 and TRBJ1-1; D is ambiguous. Trimming shortened V by 4 bases and J by 2 bases, and 2 bases separated the two germline ends. CDR1 is SQVTM and CDR2 is ANQGSEA in the germline V gene. This CDR3 is built from 10 residues. CDR3: CSVGNTEAFF. CDR3 DNA: TGCAGCGTTGGTAACACTGAAGCTTTCTTT.

This clonotype was detected ten times or more. The V call is TRBV29-1, the J call TRBJ1-2; D is perhaps TRBD1 (6 bases). V dropped 5 bases and J dropped 4 bases, with 11 bases sitting between them. Germline loops: CDR1 SQVTM, CDR2 ANQGSEA. This CDR3 contains 12 residues. CDR3 loop: CSVLGGGYGYTF. The CDR3 nucleotides read TGCAGCGTTTTAGGGGGGGGCTATGGCTACACCTTC.

At least ten counts were recorded for this clonotype. V gene TRBV27 combines with J gene TRBJ2-5, with TRBD1 as a possible D gene (6 bases). This CDR3 is 11 amino acids long. The V end was cut by 4 bases, the J end by 8 bases, with 8 bases between. Per germline, CDR1 MNHEY and CDR2 SMNVEV (reference sequence). In DNA, the CDR3 is TGTGCCAGCAGTTCAGGGGCTACCCAGTACTTC. Encoded protein: CASSSGATQYF.

This clonotype has a count of ten or more. This chain uses TRBV20-1 with TRBJ1-1, with a weak D call TRBD1 (5 bases). The germline gives CDR1 DFQATT, CDR2 SNEGSKA (reference sequence). The CDR3 is made up of 13 amino acids. The V gene lost 6 bases and the J gene lost 6 bases, with 17 bases spanning the gap. The chain's CDR3 is CSAKGPGVPEAFF. In DNA, the CDR3 is TGCAGTGCGAAGGGCCCGGGGGTCCCTGAAGCTTTCTTT.

This clonotype was detected ten times or more. The rearrangement links TRBV12-3 or TRBV12-4 to TRBJ2-7; D ambiguous. Between the trimmed V and J ends, which lost 4 bases and 5 bases, there was a span of 9 bases. The CDR3 has 12 amino acids. CDR3 loop: CASSSWIDEQYF. For the CDR3, the DNA is TGTGCCAGCAGTTCCTGGATCGACGAGCAGTACTTC.

This clonotype has only a few counts. V and J are TRBV28 and TRBJ1-1, with D hard to call. Deletions cut 10 bases from V and 0 bases from J, with 12 bases between. This CDR3 is built from 13 residues. Germline V CDR1 and CDR2: MDHEN, SYDVKM. CDR3 in amino acids: CATQGFMNTEAFF. The CDR3 DNA is TGTGCCACCCAAGGGTTTATGAACACTGAAGCTTTCTTT.

This clonotype was recorded at least ten times. The chain has TRBV4-3 and TRBJ2-4; tentatively, D is TRBD2 (6 bases). With 0 bases removed from V and 1 base from J, the gap between germline ends came to 10 bases. CDR1 is LGHNA, CDR2 YSLEER, per germline. This CDR3 has 16 amino acids. CDR3 loop: CASSQDRGFAKNIQYF. The CDR3 nucleotides read TGCGCCAGCAGCCAAGATCGGGGGTTTGCCAAAAACATTCAGTACTTC.

The sample holds one count of this clonotype. The chain has TRBV2 and TRBJ2-7; 7 bases line up with TRBD1. The V and J ends lost 8 bases and 3 bases, in that order; junction bases with no gene match: 7. CDR1 SNHLY and CDR2 FYNNEI come from the germline V gene. The CDR3 consists of 13 residues. The CDR3 bases are TGTGCCAGCCTAGGGGACAGCTACTACGAGCAGTACTTC. Translation: CASLGDSYYEQYF.

The V gene is TRBV11-2, the J gene TRBJ2-7, with 7 bases that match TRBD2. Germline V gene data show CDR1 as SGHAT and CDR2 as FQNNGV. The CDR3 length is 15 residues. Trimming removed 6 bases from V and 5 bases from J; junction bases left unmatched: 13. CDR3 in DNA: TGTGCCAGCAGGTCAAGGGCGGAGGGGAGGGACGAGCAGTACTTC. It codes for CASRSRAEGRDEQYF. The full variable domain, rest sourced from reference TRBV11-2 and TRBJ2-7, is EAGVAQSPRYKIIEKRQSVAFWCNPISGHATLYWYQQILGQGPKLLIQFQNNGVVDDSQLPKDRFSAERLKGVDSTLKIQPAKLEDSAVYLCASRSRAEGRDEQYFGPGTRLTVT.